The TCR beta chain under discussion was sequenced for a study of preoperative IRX-2 immunotherapy in early breast cancer. The treatment: preoperative locoregional IRX-2 cytokine immunotherapy. Preoperative locoregional IRX-2 cytokine immunotherapy was tested in the phase Ib source study. TCRdb keeps only in-frame clones here, not all; method: immunoSEQ multiplex PCR. Of around 22,000 clones in the sample, approximately 90% are singletons; the top ten hold 25% to 35%. This CDR3 has 17 residues. V was clipped by 5 bases and J by 1 base; unmatched bases: 11. In germline, CDR1 is LNHDA, CDR2 SQIVND (reference sequence).

Source: tumor tissue, taken after IRX-2 immunotherapy. The sequence was collected from a human donor with breast cancer. The gene calls are TRBV19 and TRBJ1-1; 9 nucleotides align to TRBD1. CDR3 bases: TGTGCCAGTAGTCCTCCCTTAGGGGACAGGGAGAACACTGAAGCTTTCTTT. Translating gives CASSPPLGDRENTEAFF.